This T cell receptor (beta chain) comes out of a study of shared clonotypes between healthy human individuals. Unmatched junction bases numbered 6, after V lost 3 bases and J lost 4 bases. This CDR3 spans 15 amino acids. Germline-derived CDR1 and CDR2 are SGHTA and FQGTGA. Libraries were prepared by immunoSEQ multiplex PCR; TCRdb keeps only in-frame clonotypes and omits some of them. The sample carries hundreds of thousands of clones, 55% to 75% recorded once. Study results and limitations: Few donors limited the genetic and exposure-history diversity represented. Generation probability values for non-shared clonotypes were lower than those for clonotypes shared by all four donors.

As for this clone: Its antigen is still unknown.

The TCR originated in a woman younger than 45 in good health. The chain recombines TRBV7-3 with TRBJ2-1, with TRBD2 identical over 7 bases. The specimen was memory CD4+ T cells sorted from blood. Subset denoted: CD45RA-negative fraction. The CDR3 DNA reads as TGTGCCAGCAGCTTTAGCGGGCAGGTTTACAATGAGCAGTTCTTC. This codes for CASSFSGQVYNEQFF.